Included here is one TCR beta chain sequence, with context. The antigen is not known. The data stem from a study of blood T cells in healthy people across ages. Notes on the study in general: Leaving the PBMCs unsorted stopped any conclusive comparison of naive versus antigen-experienced cells.

Using a J-beta primer mix together with a sample-barcoded 5' primer, a second PCR was run for about 6 to 11 cycles. In TCRdb, the 5' RACE reads were re-called with MiXCR into one record per CDR3 protein. The table lists some 1.5 million distinct CDR3 sequences, roughly 30% of them singletons. Sequences were obtained from blood. The clonotype originates from a woman between 25 and 40 years old in good health.

In nucleotides, the CDR3 is TGTGCCAGCGGGTACGACAGGGGCGCCTACAATGAGCAGTACTTC. As protein: CASGYDRGAYNEQYF. The chain uses TRBV2 and TRBJ2-1; 8 nucleotides agree with TRBD1. TRBJ2-7 explains the end of the DNA better; the J call may be wrong. Germline V gene lookup returns CDR1 SNHLY and CDR2 FYNNEI. The length of the CDR3 is 15 residues.